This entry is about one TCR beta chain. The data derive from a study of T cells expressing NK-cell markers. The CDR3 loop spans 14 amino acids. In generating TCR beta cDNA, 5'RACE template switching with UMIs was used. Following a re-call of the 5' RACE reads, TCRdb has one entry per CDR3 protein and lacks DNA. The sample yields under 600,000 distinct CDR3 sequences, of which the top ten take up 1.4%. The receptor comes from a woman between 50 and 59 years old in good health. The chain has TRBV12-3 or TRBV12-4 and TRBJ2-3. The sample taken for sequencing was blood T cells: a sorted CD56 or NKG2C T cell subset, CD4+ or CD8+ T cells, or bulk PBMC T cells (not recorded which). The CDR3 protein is CASSLGSSRDTQYF.